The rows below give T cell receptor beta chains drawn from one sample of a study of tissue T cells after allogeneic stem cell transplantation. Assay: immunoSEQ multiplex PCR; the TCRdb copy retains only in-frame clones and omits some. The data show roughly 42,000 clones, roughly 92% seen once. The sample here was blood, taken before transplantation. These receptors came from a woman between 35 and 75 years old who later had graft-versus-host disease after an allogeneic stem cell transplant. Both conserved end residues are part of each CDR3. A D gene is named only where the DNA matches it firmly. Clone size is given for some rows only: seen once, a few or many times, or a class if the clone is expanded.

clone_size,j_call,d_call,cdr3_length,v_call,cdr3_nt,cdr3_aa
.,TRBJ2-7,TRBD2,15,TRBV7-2,TGTGCCAGCAGCTCCGGACTAGCGGGAGTAGGAGAGCAGTACTTC,CASSSGLAGVGEQYF
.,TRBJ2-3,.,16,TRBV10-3,TGTGCCATCACCCCTAGCGACCCGCCCAGTACAGATACGCAGTATTTT,CAITPSDPPSTDTQYF
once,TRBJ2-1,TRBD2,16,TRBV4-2,TGTGCCAGCAGCCAAGCTAGCGGGGACCCCTACAATGAGCAGTTCTTC,CASSQASGDPYNEQFF
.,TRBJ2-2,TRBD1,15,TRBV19,TGTGCCAGTACCTCTCTACAGGGGGGAGCCGGGGAGCTGTTTTTT,CASTSLQGGAGELFF
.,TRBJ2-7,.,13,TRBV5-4,TGTGCCAGCAGCCCGATGCTTGGTGGCGAGCAGTACTTC,CASSPMLGGEQYF
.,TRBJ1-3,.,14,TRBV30,TGTGCCTGGAAGCCCAGCCACTCTGGAAACACCATATATTTT,CAWKPSHSGNTIYF
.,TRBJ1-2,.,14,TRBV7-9,TGTGCCAGCAGCCCGCGATTGGATGTCTATGGCTACACCTTC,CASSPRLDVYGYTF
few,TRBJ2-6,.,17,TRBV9,TGTGCCAGCAGCGTCGAGACTTCCAGCTCTGGGGCCAACGTCCTGACTTTC,CASSVETSSSGANVLTF
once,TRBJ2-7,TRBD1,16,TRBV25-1,TGTGCCAGCAGTATAAAACGGGGGACAGGGGGCGACGAGCAGTACTTC,CASSIKRGTGGDEQYF
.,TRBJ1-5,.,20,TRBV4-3,TGCGCCAGCAGCCTAACTCCGCCGGGACCCTTAGGGGGGGTAAATCAGCCCCAGCATTTT,CASSLTPPGPLGGVNQPQHF
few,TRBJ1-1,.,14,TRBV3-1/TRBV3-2,TGTGCCAGCAGCCCCCGCAGTTGGGGGACTGAAGCTTTCTTT,CASSPRSWGTEAFF
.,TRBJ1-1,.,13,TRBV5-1,TGCGCCAGCAGGAAGGGCGCGAACACTGAAGCTTTCTTT,CASRKGANTEAFF
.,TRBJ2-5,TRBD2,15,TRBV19,TGTGCCAGTAGTTCCGGACTAGCGGGAGTCGAGACCCAGTACTTC,CASSSGLAGVETQYF
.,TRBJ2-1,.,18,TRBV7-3,TGTGCCAGCAGCTTAAAACCTTTGGGCGGGGTGGCCTACAATGAGCAGTTCTTC,CASSLKPLGGVAYNEQFF
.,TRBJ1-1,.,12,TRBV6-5,TGTGCCAGCACGCTGGCATCTCAACAAGCTTTCTTT,CASTLASQQAFF
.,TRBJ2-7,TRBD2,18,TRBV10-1,TGCGCCAGCAGTGAGTGTACTAATAGCGGGAGGAAAGACGACGAGCAGTACTTC,CASSECTNSGRKDDEQYF
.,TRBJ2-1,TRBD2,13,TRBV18,TGTGCCAGCTTGCGGGGACTAGGCAATGAGCAGTTCTTC,CASLRGLGNEQFF
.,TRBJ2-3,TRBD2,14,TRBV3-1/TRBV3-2,TGTGCCAGCAGCCGGGAGGGGCTAGCGGGAAATCCGTATTTT,CASSREGLAGNPYF
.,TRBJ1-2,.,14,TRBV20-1,TGCAGTGCTAGTCGGAGTCAGGGCAACTATGGCTACACCTTC,CSASRSQGNYGYTF
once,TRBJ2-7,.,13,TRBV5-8,TGTGCCAGCAGCGCCAACAGGGTAGGCGAAAAGTACTTC,CASSANRVGEKYF
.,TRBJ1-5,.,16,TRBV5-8,TGTGCCAGCAGCTTGGGGCAGTTGGATAGCAATCAGCCCCAGCATTTT,CASSLGQLDSNQPQHF
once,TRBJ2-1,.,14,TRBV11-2,TGTGCCAGCAGCTTGGCCCGGGGTAGCGAGGGGCAGTTCTTC,CASSLARGSEGQFF
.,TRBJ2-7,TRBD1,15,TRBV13,TGTGCCAGCAGAGTTACAGGGGTGGCGACCTACGAGCAGTACTTC,CASRVTGVATYEQYF
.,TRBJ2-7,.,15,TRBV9,TGTGCCAGCAGCGTAGGGGTTTTAGATTCCTACGAGCAGTACTTC,CASSVGVLDSYEQYF
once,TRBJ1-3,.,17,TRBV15,TGTGCCACCAGCAGAGGACTGAACAGGGAGTATGGAAACACCATATATTTT,CATSRGLNREYGNTIYF
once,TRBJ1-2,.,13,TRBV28,TGTGCCAGCAGTTTCGGCAGGGGCTATGGCTACACCTTC,CASSFGRGYGYTF
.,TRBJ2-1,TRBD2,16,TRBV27,TGTGCCAGCAGTTTACACCTAGCGGGAGGGCCCATTGAGCAGTTCTTC,CASSLHLAGGPIEQFF
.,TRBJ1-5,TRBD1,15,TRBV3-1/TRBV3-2,TGTGCCAGCAGCCCAAGTGGACAGGGTAGTCAGCCCCAGCATTTT,CASSPSGQGSQPQHF
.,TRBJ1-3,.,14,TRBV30,TGTGCCTGGAGTGTTGGGAGCTCTGGAAACACCATATATTTT,CAWSVGSSGNTIYF
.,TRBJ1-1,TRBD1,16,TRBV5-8,TGTGCCAGCAGCTTGGTGAGGGGGACAGGGTCTACTGAAGCTTTCTTT,CASSLVRGTGSTEAFF
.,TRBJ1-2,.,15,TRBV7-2,TGTGCCAGCAGCCGCGCCGGACAGCTTAACTATGGCTACACCTTC,CASSRAGQLNYGYTF
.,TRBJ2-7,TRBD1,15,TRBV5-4,TGTGCCAGCAGCTTACCGGGACAGGGACCCTACGAGCAGTACTTC,CASSLPGQGPYEQYF
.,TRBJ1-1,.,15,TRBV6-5,TGTGCCAGCACCGCTCGGGGTTTTGGAGACACTGAAGCTTTCTTT,CASTARGFGDTEAFF
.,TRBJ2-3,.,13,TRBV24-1,TGTGCCACCAGTGGGCCCGGGGCAGATACGCAGTATTTT,CATSGPGADTQYF
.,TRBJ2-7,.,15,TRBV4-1,TGCGCCAGCAGCCCTAAAACAGGGCTGGACTACGAGCAGTACTTC,CASSPKTGLDYEQYF